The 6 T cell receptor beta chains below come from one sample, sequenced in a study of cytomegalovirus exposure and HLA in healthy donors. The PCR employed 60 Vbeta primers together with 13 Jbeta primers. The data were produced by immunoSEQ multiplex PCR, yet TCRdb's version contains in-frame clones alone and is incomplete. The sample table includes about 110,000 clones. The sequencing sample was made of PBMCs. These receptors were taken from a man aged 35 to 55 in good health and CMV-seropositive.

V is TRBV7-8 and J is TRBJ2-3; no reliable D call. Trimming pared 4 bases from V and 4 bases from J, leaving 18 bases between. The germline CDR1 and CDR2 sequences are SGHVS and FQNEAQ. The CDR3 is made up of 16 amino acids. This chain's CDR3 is CASSSIIRGAADTQYF. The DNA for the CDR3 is TGTGCCAGCAGCTCTATTATAAGAGGTGCAGCAGATACGCAGTATTTT.

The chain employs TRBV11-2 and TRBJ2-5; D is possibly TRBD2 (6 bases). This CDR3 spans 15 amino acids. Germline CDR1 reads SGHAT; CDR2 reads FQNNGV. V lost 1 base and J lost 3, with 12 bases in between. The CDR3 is CASSLGDSPKETQYF. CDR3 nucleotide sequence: TGTGCCAGCAGCTTAGGGGACTCCCCAAAAGAGACCCAGTACTTC.

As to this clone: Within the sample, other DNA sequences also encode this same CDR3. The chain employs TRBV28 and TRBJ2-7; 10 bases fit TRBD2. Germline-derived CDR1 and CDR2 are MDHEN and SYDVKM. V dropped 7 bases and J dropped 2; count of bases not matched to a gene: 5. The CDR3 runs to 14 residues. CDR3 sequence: CASKLAGVPYEQYF. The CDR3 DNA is TGTGCCAGCAAGCTAGCGGGAGTTCCCTACGAGCAGTACTTC. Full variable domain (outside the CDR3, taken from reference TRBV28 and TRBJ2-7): DVKVTQSSRYLVKRTGEKVFLECVQDMDHENMFWYRQDPGLGLRLIYFSYDVKMKEKGDIPEGYSVSREKKERFSLILESASTNQTSMYLCASKLAGVPYEQYFGPGTRLTVT.

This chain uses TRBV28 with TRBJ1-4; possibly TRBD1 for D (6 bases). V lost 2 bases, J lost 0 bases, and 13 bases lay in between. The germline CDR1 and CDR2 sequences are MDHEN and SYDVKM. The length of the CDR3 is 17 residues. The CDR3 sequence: CASSLRGWVATNEKLFF. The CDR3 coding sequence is TGTGCCAGCAGTTTAAGGGGGTGGGTCGCAACTAATGAAAAACTGTTTTTT.

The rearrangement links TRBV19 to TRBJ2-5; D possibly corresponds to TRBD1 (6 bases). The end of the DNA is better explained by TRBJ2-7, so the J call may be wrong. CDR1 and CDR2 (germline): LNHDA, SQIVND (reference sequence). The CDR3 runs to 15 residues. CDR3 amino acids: CASSISGQRSYEQYF. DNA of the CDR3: TGTGCCAGTAGTATTTCCGGACAGCGATCCTACGAGCAGTACTTC.

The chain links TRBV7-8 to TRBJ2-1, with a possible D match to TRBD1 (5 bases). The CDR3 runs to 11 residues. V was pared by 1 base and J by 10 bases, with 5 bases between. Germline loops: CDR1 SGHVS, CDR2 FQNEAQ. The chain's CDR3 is CASSLDREQFF. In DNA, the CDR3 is TGTGCCAGCAGCTTAGACAGGGAGCAGTTCTTC.